Below are 21 T cell receptor beta chains sequenced from a single sample in a study of early T cells in non-severe SARS-CoV-2 infection. MiXCR, run by TCRdb on the 5' RACE reads, gives a single entry per CDR3 protein. The sample carries around 58,000 distinct CDR3 sequences, 7.7% recorded once. Source: whole blood, taken at baseline. The receptors shown here come from an adult who was a healthcare worker with PCR-confirmed SARS-CoV-2 infection or an uninfected control (not recorded which).

A few counts support this clonotype. The chain links TRBV7-9 to TRBJ2-3; maybe TRBD2 (7 bases). CDR1 is SEHNR, CDR2 FQNEAQ, per germline (reference sequence). The CDR3 length is 22 residues. Trimming pared 2 bases from V and 1 base from J, leaving 31 bases between. This CDR3 is CASSLPRRAGASGIQRTDTQYF. The CDR3 DNA follows: TGTGCCAGCAGCTTACCTCGTCGGGCGGGGGCATCGGGTATTCAACGCACAGATACGCAGTATTTT.

This clonotype was seen at least ten times. The chain carries TRBV7-2 and TRBJ2-5; TRBD1 matches at 7 bases. CDR1 is SGHTA and CDR2 is FQGNSA in the germline V gene. The CDR3 spans 14 residues. V lost 5 bases to trimming and J lost 5 bases; unmatched junction nucleotides: 8. The CDR3 here is CASSRQGGRETQYF. The CDR3 DNA follows: TGTGCCAGCAGCCGACAGGGCGGGCGGGAGACCCAGTACTTC.

This chain joins TRBV20-1 and TRBJ2-5; 9 nucleotides align to TRBD2. V lost 7 bases and J lost 7; bases outside the gene matches: 13. In germline, CDR1 is DFQATT, CDR2 SNEGSKA (reference sequence). The CDR3 extends over 14 amino acids. CDR3 DNA sequence: TGCAGTGTGCCAAGGCGGGAGGGCCCCGGGACCCAGTACTTC. Translated: CSVPRREGPGTQYF.

The genes are TRBV27 and TRBJ2-4; TRBD1 might be the D (5 bases). Trimming cost V 3 bases and J 10 bases, with 13 bases left between them. Germline V lookup: CDR1 MNHEY, CDR2 SMNVEV (reference sequence). The CDR3 runs to 13 residues. CDR3 sequence reads: CASSFAGLGIQYF. The DNA for the CDR3 is TGTGCCAGCAGTTTCGCAGGGCTCGGAATTCAGTACTTC.

This clonotype was picked up a small number of times. The rearrangement joins TRBV28 to TRBJ2-7, with D tentatively TRBD2 (5 bases). CDR3 size: 13 residues. V was clipped by 4 bases and J by 6 bases, with 13 bases between them. CDR1 MDHEN and CDR2 SYDVKM come from the germline V gene. This CDR3 is CASSSQVRVEQYF. The CDR3 coding sequence is TGTGCCAGCAGTTCTCAGGTGCGGGTCGAGCAGTACTTC.

This clonotype was found many times. The chain employs TRBV5-5 and TRBJ1-1; no clear D. V dropped 1 base and J dropped 0 bases, with 7 bases sitting between them. The CDR3 totals 14 residues. Germline CDR1 SGHKS, CDR2 YYEKEE (reference sequence). CDR3 loop: CASSLTEVNTEAFF. The CDR3 bases are TGTGCCAGCAGCTTGACCGAAGTGAACACTGAAGCTTTCTTT.

In its sample, this clonotype was seen a few times. The chain uses TRBV10-3 and TRBJ2-1; TRBD1 aligns across 8 bases. V trimming: 5 bases; J trimming: 9 bases; junction bases outside the gene matches: 12. This CDR3 region has 15 residues. Germline values: CDR1 ENHRY, CDR2 SYGVKD. The CDR3 DNA follows: TGTGCCATCAGTAACCTGGTCAGGGGGCAGGGTGAGCAGTTCTTC. Encoded protein: CAISNLVRGQGEQFF.

This clonotype has at least ten counts. The genes are TRBV7-7 and TRBJ2-5, with 7 bases aligning to TRBD1. CDR3 length: 14 residues. Trimming at V came to 5 bases and at J to 5 bases, leaving 8 bases not matched to a gene. Germline V lookup: CDR1 SSHAT, CDR2 FNYEAQ (reference sequence). The CDR3, as DNA: TGTGCCAGCAGCCGTGCGACAGGGTACGAGACCCAGTACTTC. Encoded protein: CASSRATGYETQYF.

This clonotype turned up a few times. The rearrangement uses TRBV19 and TRBJ2-1; the D call may be TRBD1 or TRBD2 (5 bases each). The germline CDR1 and CDR2 sequences are LNHDA and SQIVND (reference sequence). CDR3 length: 13 residues. Trimming cost V 1 base and J 13 bases, with 14 bases left between them. The CDR3 bases are TGTGCCAGTAGTATAGCTCCGGGGACGAATCAGTTCTTC. Amino acids: CASSIAPGTNQFF.

This clonotype was detected ten times or more. This chain uses TRBV13 with TRBJ1-1; 9 bases fit TRBD1. This CDR3 is built from 14 residues. The ends lost 5 bases at V and 5 bases at J; junction bases unmatched: 6. In germline, CDR1 is PRHDT, CDR2 FYEKMQ (reference sequence). The CDR3 region has the DNA TGTGCCAGCAGCCCAGACAGGGGGAGTACTGAAGCTTTCTTT. Its translation is CASSPDRGSTEAFF.

This clonotype was detected only a few times. This rearrangement joins TRBV20-1 to TRBJ1-5, with D tentatively TRBD1 (5 bases). This CDR3 has 14 amino acids. The ends were cut back, 4 bases at V and 6 bases at J, with 16 bases in the middle. The germline V gene has CDR1 DFQATT and CDR2 SNEGSKA (reference sequence). The CDR3 is CSATRVASGQPQHF. The CDR3 nucleotides read TGCAGTGCTACCAGGGTGGCATCAGGTCAGCCCCAGCATTTT.

V usage is TRBV7-2 and J usage is TRBJ2-1; 8 bases map to TRBD2. This CDR3 spans 14 amino acids. Germline CDR1 SGHTA, CDR2 FQGNSA. Losses at the gene ends were 5 bases for V and 2 bases for J; bases not matched to a gene: 2. The CDR3 DNA follows: TGTGCCAGCAGCCCGGGAGGGCCCTACAATGAGCAGTTCTTC. It encodes CASSPGGPYNEQFF.

This clonotype was found a few times. The V call is TRBV5-5, the J call TRBJ2-1, with D possibly being TRBD1 or TRBD2 (6 bases each). V shed 2 bases and J shed 9 bases, with 9 bases lying between them. The CDR3 is 12 amino acids. The germline gives CDR1 SGHKS, CDR2 YYEKEE (reference sequence). CDR3 sequence (DNA): TGTGCCAGCAGCTTAGGGGGGCGTGAGCAGTTCTTC. Its protein product is CASSLGGREQFF.

This clonotype appeared a few times. The chain employs TRBV18 and TRBJ2-1; 14 bases line up with TRBD2. J lost 7 bases, V lost 3 bases, and 8 bases had no gene match. The CDR3 is made up of 17 amino acids. CDR1 and CDR2 from the germline V gene are KGHSH and LQKENI. In DNA form, the CDR3 reads TGTGCCAGCTCACCGGGGGGGACTAGCGGGAGAAGGAATGAGCAGTTCTTC. Residues: CASSPGGTSGRRNEQFF.

The chain employs TRBV7-9 and TRBJ1-1; D gene uncertain. This CDR3 has 13 amino acids. Germline CDR1 and CDR2: SEHNR and FQNEAQ (reference sequence). The V end lost 3 bases, the J end lost 8 bases, and 13 bases lay between the germline ends. CDR3 nucleotide sequence: TGTGCCAGCAGCTTGAAGGGTCCACCAGAAGCTTTCTTT. Its translation is CASSLKGPPEAFF.

As regards this clonotype: Given a much more abundant clone one base away, this may be a read error. The chain combines TRBV9 with TRBJ2-7; 9 bases are shared with TRBD1. The germline V gene encodes CDR1 SGDLS and CDR2 YYNGEE. The J segment lost 6 bases and the V segment lost 8 bases, leaving 12 bases of the junction unmatched. This CDR3 has 14 amino acids. The DNA of the CDR3 is TGTGCCAGAAGCCCACGGGGACAGGGCCCCGAGCAGTACTTC. Protein product: CARSPRGQGPEQYF.

This clonotype turned up a few times. CDR3 in DNA: TGTGCCACTCGGACAGGGGGCCAAGAGACCCAGTACTTC. Amino acid sequence: CATRTGGQETQYF. This sequence joins TRBV3-1 and TRBJ2-5; 10 bases agree with TRBD1. Germline V gene sequence: CDR1 LGHDT, CDR2 YNNKEL (reference sequence). V gave up 10 bases and J gave up 1 base; unmatched junction bases: 3. CDR3 length: 13 residues.

This clonotype was seen a few times. The V gene is TRBV7-2, the J gene TRBJ2-5; TRBD1 is a possible D gene (6 bases). This CDR3 has 16 residues. CDR1 and CDR2 (germline): SGHTA, FQGNSA. V gave up 5 bases and J gave up 5 bases, with 21 bases separating them. The CDR3 protein is CASSRQTGGRSETQYF. The CDR3 DNA sequence: TGTGCCAGCAGCCGCCAGACTGGGGGCCGTTCGGAGACCCAGTACTTC.

The rearrangement links TRBV9 to TRBJ1-3; a possible D gene is TRBD1 (6 bases). CDR1 and CDR2 from the germline V gene are SGDLS and YYNGEE. Trimming cost V 0 bases and J 8 bases, with 18 bases left between them. The CDR3 covers 16 residues. CDR3 amino acids: CASSVAPSGVGDTIYF. The CDR3 DNA is TGTGCCAGCAGCGTAGCGCCGTCAGGGGTCGGTGACACCATATATTTT.

This clonotype was observed at least ten times. The chain combines TRBV6-1 with TRBJ2-7; 9 bases align to TRBD1. Looked up from germline, CDR1 is MNHNS and CDR2 is SASEGT. The CDR3 has 15 residues. With 4 bases clipped from V and 7 bases from J, the junction kept 11 bases outside the gene matches. The CDR3: CASSALRDRVEEQYF. The CDR3 DNA sequence: TGTGCCAGCAGTGCCCTCCGGGACAGGGTCGAAGAGCAGTACTTC.

This rearrangement joins TRBV5-8 to TRBJ2-7; the match to TRBD1 covers 8 bases. Germline CDR1 SGHTS, CDR2 YDEGEE. The CDR3 has 16 amino acids. The V and J ends lost 5 bases and 1 base, in that order; junction bases with no gene match: 11. The CDR3 here is CASSFTGGHISYEQYF. The CDR3 nucleotides read TGTGCCAGCAGTTTCACAGGGGGACATATATCCTACGAGCAGTACTTC.